The 12 T cell receptor beta chains listed next were all sequenced from one sample in a study of blood T cell repertoires in COVID-19. Assay used: immunoSEQ multiplex PCR; TCRdb lists only in-frame clones, some missing. The profile shows approximately 300,000 clones, about four fifths of them singletons. The sequenced sample was peripheral blood. The origin of the receptors is a woman aged 50 to 60 with acute or convalescent COVID-19.

The table lists this clone with a few counts. The V gene is TRBV4-1, the J gene TRBJ2-2; D might be TRBD2 (6 bases). Germline V gene data show CDR1 as MGHRA and CDR2 as YSYEKL. V dropped 0 bases and J dropped 1 base, with 9 bases sitting between them. This CDR3 spans 16 amino acids. CDR3: CASSQDRDLNTGELFF. In DNA form, the CDR3 reads TGCGCCAGCAGCCAAGACCGGGACTTGAACACCGGGGAGCTGTTTTTT.

This rearrangement joins TRBV5-6 to TRBJ2-5; 8 nucleotides align to TRBD2. CDR1 is SGHDT, CDR2 YYEEEE, per germline. V lost 5 bases and J lost 1; bases outside the gene matches: 1. The CDR3 is 13 amino acids. The CDR3 region is CASSRGGQETQYF. In DNA, the CDR3 is TGTGCCAGCAGTCGGGGGGGCCAAGAGACCCAGTACTTC.

The count of this clone is one. This chain uses TRBV12-3 or TRBV12-4 with TRBJ1-2, with a possible D match to TRBD1 (6 bases). CDR3 length equals 12 residues. V was cut by 9 bases and J by 4 bases, with 12 bases left in between. The CDR3 here is CASDDRLYGYTF. In DNA, the CDR3 is TGTGCCAGTGATGACAGGCTCTATGGCTACACCTTC.

This chain joins TRBV7-2 and TRBJ2-1; 7 nucleotides align to TRBD1. CDR1 and CDR2 from the germline V gene are SGHTA and FQGNSA. V gave up 2 bases and J gave up 0 bases; unmatched junction bases: 4. This CDR3 contains 16 residues. The CDR3 bases are TGTGCCAGCAGCTTATTGGCAGGGGGCTCCTACAATGAGCAGTTCTTC. This encodes CASSLLAGGSYNEQFF.

This sequence joins TRBV14 and TRBJ2-3; TRBD2 matches at 8 bases. Germline CDR1 is SGHDN and CDR2 is FVKESK. The CDR3 runs 17 residues. The J segment lost 4 bases and the V segment lost 0 bases, leaving 9 bases of the junction unmatched. DNA for the CDR3: TGTGCCAGCAGCCAAGATGGTTCTAGCGGGTTGGCAGATACGCAGTATTTT. As protein: CASSQDGSSGLADTQYF.

The rearrangement links TRBV5-1 to TRBJ2-3; the match to TRBD1 covers 7 bases. Trimming cost V 3 bases and J 2 bases; bases outside gene matches: 9. Germline values: CDR1 SGHRS, CDR2 YFSETQ. This CDR3 spans 16 amino acids. As DNA, the CDR3 is TGCGCCAGCAGCTGGGCCTCCGGGACAGACACAGATACGCAGTATTTT. Its translation: CASSWASGTDTDTQYF.

The gene calls are TRBV30 and TRBJ2-3; TRBD1 might be the D (6 bases). With 3 bases removed from V and 2 bases from J, the gap between germline ends came to 12 bases. CDR1 and CDR2 from the germline V gene are GTSNPN and SVGIG (reference sequence). The CDR3 runs 14 residues. The CDR3 DNA reads TGTGCCTGGAGGGACAGCGCAGACACAGATACGCAGTATTTT. Encoded protein: CAWRDSADTDTQYF.

This clone was counted a single time. The rearrangement joins TRBV27 to TRBJ2-3; weak D call: TRBD2 (6 bases). The germline V gene encodes CDR1 MNHEY and CDR2 SMNVEV (reference sequence). V was cut by 6 bases and J by 0 bases, with 13 bases left in between. The CDR3 consists of 15 residues. The DNA of the CDR3 is TGTGCCAGCAGACCTCGAGGGACTAGCACAGATACGCAGTATTTT. It specifies CASRPRGTSTDTQYF.

The chain joins TRBV3-1 (or the pseudogene TRBV3-2) to TRBJ2-7, with D maybe TRBD1 (5 bases). CDR1 is LGHDT, CDR2 YNNKEL, per germline (reference sequence). Trimming removed 2 bases from V and 7 bases from J, with 9 bases in between. CDR3 length equals 12 residues. CDR3 loop: CASSQQGREQYF. The CDR3 DNA reads as TGTGCCAGCAGCCAACAGGGTCGGGAGCAGTACTTC.

The rearrangement links TRBV27 to TRBJ2-7, with 9 positions matching TRBD1. V lost 5 bases, J lost 2 bases, and 4 bases stayed unmatched. The germline CDR1 and CDR2 sequences are MNHEY and SMNVEV (reference sequence). The CDR3 is 14 amino acids. CDR3 residues: CASSGRDRAYEQYF. The CDR3 DNA follows: TGTGCCAGCAGTGGCCGGGACAGGGCCTACGAGCAGTACTTC.

This clone has a single count. V usage is TRBV7-8 and J usage is TRBJ2-1; tentatively, D is TRBD2 (6 bases). V gave up 1 base and J gave up 4 bases, with 8 bases separating them. CDR3 length equals 14 residues. Germline V gives CDR1 SGHVS, CDR2 FQNEAQ. CDR3: CASSLVDYYNEQFF. The CDR3 DNA reads TGTGCCAGCAGCTTAGTGGACTATTACAATGAGCAGTTCTTC.

The rearrangement joins TRBV6-2 or TRBV6-3 to TRBJ2-1, with 9 nucleotides matching TRBD2. This CDR3 comprises 16 residues. The germline gives CDR1 MNHEY, CDR2 SVGEGT. V lost 2 bases to trimming and J lost 5 bases; unmatched junction nucleotides: 7. This CDR3 is CASSYLSGSVHNEQFF. The CDR3 DNA is TGTGCCAGCAGTTACCTTAGCGGGAGCGTTCACAATGAGCAGTTCTTC.